One and the same sample provided the 3 T cell receptor beta chains below, sequenced in a study of blood T cell repertoires in COVID-19. Sequencing used immunoSEQ multiplex PCR; TCRdb keeps in-frame clones, though not all of them. Among about 280,000 clones listed, 85% to 90% were seen once. Sequenced: PBMCs or T cells enriched from blood (not recorded which). These receptors were obtained from a woman in her 30s with acute COVID-19.

This clone was counted once. The chain has TRBV19 and TRBJ2-7, with a weak D call TRBD1 (5 bases). This CDR3 contains 15 residues. V lost 8 bases to trimming and J lost 2 bases, with 19 bases between them. From germline, CDR1 is LNHDA and CDR2 SQIVND (reference sequence). The CDR3 reads CASGLGPEPPYEQYF. The DNA of the CDR3 is TGTGCCAGTGGGTTGGGGCCGGAGCCCCCCTACGAGCAGTACTTC.

The V call is TRBV5-6, the J call TRBJ1-1; D remains ambiguous. Germline V gene lookup returns CDR1 SGHDT and CDR2 YYEEEE. Trimming left V 3 bases short and J 0 bases short, with 12 bases between. This CDR3 spans 15 amino acids. CDR3 residues: CASSSWWRVNTEAFF. Written as DNA, the CDR3 is TGTGCCAGCAGCTCGTGGTGGAGGGTGAACACTGAAGCTTTCTTT.

This clone was observed once. This rearrangement joins TRBV5-6 to TRBJ1-3; D is perhaps TRBD1 (5 bases). The CDR3 totals 15 residues. Trimming cost V 3 bases and J 1 base, with 11 bases left between them. In germline, CDR1 is SGHDT, CDR2 YYEEEE. This CDR3 is CASSWGRSSGNTIYF. In nucleotides, the CDR3 is TGTGCCAGCAGCTGGGGCAGGAGTTCTGGAAACACCATATATTTT.